This TCR beta chain was identified during a study of blood T cell repertoires in COVID-19 (dated by TCRdb to 2020 to 2021). Regarding the research as a whole: Collaborator samples came from the United States, Italy and Spain and covered acute and convalescent phases of COVID-19. The repertoires were released in a freely available public database meant as a resource for research on the immune response to SARS-CoV-2. The samples were drawn from two sources: the first 160 participants of the ongoing ImmuneRACE study, and fewer than 1,500 subjects contributed by 6 global collaborators. The material from the prospective study consisted of cDNA or gDNA derived from T cells, B-cell-depleted T cells, or PBMCs. The dataset comprised deeply sampled blood TCRbeta repertoires from subjects exposed to, actively infected with, or recovered from COVID-19. A de-identified subject ID, COVID-19 status, age in years and sex were almost always included in the sample metadata. HLA class I and class II types, where available, came from metadata supplied by the sample provider rather than from assay-based typing.

In Seattle, one collaborating source enrolled patients while the infection was active and tracked those patients longitudinally over the course of disease. The collaborating institutions used their own protocols to collect whole blood in K2EDTA tubes. For TCRbeta analysis, collaborator samples were shipped as frozen whole blood, as isolated PBMCs, or as DNA extracted from either sample type. From the cysteine through the phenylalanine, the CDR3 covers 18 amino acids. Only the CDR3 region is kept as DNA, spanning 54 bases read in frame from base 1. Based on the germline V gene (reference sequence), the CDR1 and CDR2 sequences are LGHDT and YNNKEL. V is reduced by 4 bases and J by 0 bases, leaving a spacing of 19 bases between them. To note about this clone: Its antigen is not yet known. Per-base quality was not reported, and no clone a single base away is much larger than it.

The immunoSEQ Assay, a bias-controlled multiplex PCR, was used to amplify TCRbeta CDR3 regions from genomic DNA. As for how the authors treated the data: The number of nucleated cells in each sample was estimated by amplification of reference gene primers within the assay. To quantify the absolute abundance of each unique TCRbeta CDR3 rearrangement, sequence reads were collapsed and filtered. Productive Simpson clonality was computed per sample as the square root of Simpson's diversity index over productive rearrangements. TCRdb took this table from immuneACCESS and kept in-frame rearrangements with V and J called. Such tables lack part of the clones; where checked against another copy, unresolved V genes explain under half of the gap, and the rest is unexplained. V and J calls plus clone size are reproduced from that table; the DNA served to infer D and trimming. Within this sample are about 210,000 clones, with around 80% of them counted one time only. The ten most abundant clones make up about 7.8% of the sample.

The paper's findings and limits, for the study overall: How much clinical and demographic metadata was included differed by source and by participant, and the metadata was provided uncurated.

Specimen: peripheral blood. The chain was built from TRBV3-1 (or the pseudogene TRBV3-2) and TRBJ1-3; the D segment could be TRBD1, given 5 matching bases. This TCR was recovered from a woman older than 75 with COVID-19, enrolled during active disease. The nucleotide sequence is TGTGCCAGCAGCCGAAGGACACGGACCATTGCCTCTGGAAACACCATATATTTT. It translates as CASSRRTRTIASGNTIYF.